This note documents a single TCR beta chain sequence. What it binds is not known. The data were taken from a study of T-cell reconstitution after alpha-beta-depleted transplantation in children. Unique molecular identifiers tagged the TCRbeta library. TCRdb passed the PCR reads through MiXCR, listing each CDR3 protein once. The top ten clones hold roughly 11% of a sample with 250,000 to 400,000 distinct CDR3 sequences, approximately 23% of them seen once. V dropped 4 bases and J dropped 2; count of bases not matched to a gene: 8. Germline V CDR1 and CDR2: MNHEY, SVGAGI. The CDR3 has 16 amino acids. Findings and caveats of the study: At the one-year point after transplant, T-cell counts and TCRbeta diversity were found to come mostly from T cells that had been newly produced. Approximately two months post-transplant, alpha-beta T cells reportedly originated from several hundred expanded graft clones. Surviving recipient T cells and thymic progenitors underlay high day-60 TCRbeta diversity in some patients.

The J gene is TRBJ2-7, the V gene TRBV6-5; 10 bases match TRBD1. The sequenced sample was PBMCs, mostly from graft donor cells, obtained 180 days after TCRalphabeta/CD19-depleted stem cell transplant. This sequence was found in a male patient aged 10-17 years who had a stem cell transplant for acute lymphoblastic leukemia, so the T cells may come from the graft donor. The CDR3 DNA is TGTGCCAGCAGTTCACGGGGACAGGGGATGACCTACGAGCAGTACTTC. It translates to CASSSRGQGMTYEQYF.